Presented here are 14 T cell receptor beta chains from one specimen sequenced in a study of CD8 T cells in ankylosing spondylitis. Via MiXCR, TCRdb re-called the 5' RACE reads, giving one row per CDR3 protein. The sample holds around 25,000 distinct CDR3 sequences, roughly 2.4% seen once. Input material: blood, either unsorted or a sorted T cell fraction (not recorded which). These TCRs come from a female donor with ankylosing spondylitis or in good health (not recorded which).

This clonotype appeared many times. V gene TRBV9 combines with J gene TRBJ2-6; D is uncertain. The germline CDR1 and CDR2 sequences are SGDLS and YYNGEE. The CDR3 covers 15 residues. V lost 0 bases and J 0 bases, leaving 4 bases between the germline ends. CDR3 region: CASSVDNSGANVLTF. CDR3 coding DNA: TGTGCCAGCAGCGTAGACAACTCTGGGGCCAACGTCCTGACTTTC.

This clonotype was recorded many times. The J gene is TRBJ2-4, the V gene TRBV9, with D possibly being TRBD2 (5 bases). Trimming removed 1 base at V and 6 bases at J, with 11 bases between. CDR1 SGDLS and CDR2 YYNGEE come from the germline V gene. The CDR3 has 14 residues. The CDR3 DNA sequence: TGTGCCAGCAGCGTATTGGGCGCGGGAAACATTCAGTACTTC. Protein sequence: CASSVLGAGNIQYF.

This clonotype has at least ten counts. The chain couples TRBV9 to TRBJ2-3, with D uncertain. Germline V gene data show CDR1 as SGDLS and CDR2 as YYNGEE. There are 17 residues in the CDR3. The V and J ends lost 0 bases and 0 bases respectively, with 14 bases between them. CDR3 DNA sequence: TGTGCCAGCAGCGTAGCTGCCAGGAAAGGTAGCACAGATACGCAGTATTTT. Translation gives CASSVAARKGSTDTQYF.

This clonotype showed up many times. The V call is TRBV9, the J call TRBJ2-2; D not certain. V lost 0 bases, J lost 6 bases, and 9 bases lay in between. Looked up from germline, CDR1 is SGDLS and CDR2 is YYNGEE. This CDR3 is 14 amino acids long. The CDR3 loop is CASSVAPLAGELFF. In DNA, the CDR3 is TGTGCCAGCAGCGTAGCCCCTCTTGCCGGGGAGCTGTTTTTT.

The table lists this clonotype with many counts. The chain combines TRBV9 with TRBJ1-3; no clear D. The CDR3 extends over 15 amino acids. V was cut by 0 bases and J by 2 bases, with 9 bases left in between. Looked up from germline, CDR1 is SGDLS and CDR2 is YYNGEE. This CDR3 is CASSVDETTGNTIYF. CDR3 coding DNA: TGTGCCAGCAGCGTAGATGAGACAACTGGAAACACCATATATTTT.

This clonotype was recorded at least ten times. The J gene is TRBJ2-5, the V gene TRBV9; D is undetermined. The germline V gene encodes CDR1 SGDLS and CDR2 YYNGEE. The CDR3 extends over 15 amino acids. Deletions cut 0 bases from V and 1 base from J, with 10 bases between. The CDR3 region has the DNA TGTGCCAGCAGCGTAGGGTCAGTGAGCCAAGAGACCCAGTACTTC. Translating gives CASSVGSVSQETQYF.

This clonotype was recorded many times. The chain is built from TRBV9 and TRBJ2-2; TRBD1 agrees at 7 bases. CDR3 size: 16 residues. Losses at the gene ends were 4 bases for V and 0 bases for J; bases not matched to a gene: 6. The germline gives CDR1 SGDLS, CDR2 YYNGEE. In nucleotides, the CDR3 is TGTGCCAGCAGCCGGACAGGAGACGCGAACACCGGGGAGCTGTTTTTT. Protein sequence: CASSRTGDANTGELFF.

This clonotype was seen repeatedly, ten times or more. V gene TRBV9 combines with J gene TRBJ2-5, with 14 bases fitting TRBD2. This CDR3 is 17 amino acids long. The J segment lost 4 bases and the V segment lost 0 bases, leaving 5 bases of the junction unmatched. Germline loops: CDR1 SGDLS, CDR2 YYNGEE. CDR3 in amino acids: CASSVGGLAGATETQYF. The CDR3 coding sequence is TGTGCCAGCAGCGTAGGGGGACTAGCGGGGGCCACAGAGACCCAGTACTTC. Full variable domain (outside the CDR3, taken from reference TRBV9 and TRBJ2-5): DSGVTQTPKHLITATGQRVTLRCSPRSGDLSVYWYQQSLDQGLQFLIQYYNGEERAKGNILERFSAQQFPDLHSELNLSSLELGDSALYFCASSVGGLAGATETQYFGPGTRLLVL.

This clonotype showed up many times. The chain links TRBV9 to TRBJ2-1; D possibly corresponds to TRBD1 (6 bases). Trimming pared 0 bases from V and 10 bases from J, leaving 17 bases between. This CDR3 spans 15 amino acids. Germline CDR1 reads SGDLS; CDR2 reads YYNGEE. The CDR3 DNA sequence: TGTGCCAGCAGCGTAGCCCCTCGGACAGAGAGCGAGCAGTTCTTC. Protein product: CASSVAPRTESEQFF.

This clonotype has at least ten counts. The chain couples TRBV9 to TRBJ1-1; D is ambiguous. V lost 0 bases and J lost 4, with 7 bases in between. Looked up from germline, CDR1 is SGDLS and CDR2 is YYNGEE. The CDR3 sequence is 13 residues long. CDR3 sequence: CASSVGPSTEAFF. The CDR3 DNA reads TGTGCCAGCAGCGTAGGACCTAGCACTGAAGCTTTCTTT.

This clonotype was found many times. This chain links TRBV9 with TRBJ2-5, with 10 nucleotides matching TRBD1. The length of the CDR3 is 16 residues. Losses at the gene ends were 3 bases for V and 2 bases for J; bases not matched to a gene: 7. Germline values: CDR1 SGDLS, CDR2 YYNGEE. The CDR3 protein is CASSAPTGGGQETQYF. The CDR3 DNA sequence: TGTGCCAGCAGCGCCCCGACAGGGGGCGGACAAGAGACCCAGTACTTC.

This clonotype was counted ten times or more. The CDR3 coding sequence is TGTGCCAGCAGCCAAACAGGGGTGGGCACCGGGGAGCTGTTTTTT. Translation gives CASSQTGVGTGELFF. The V and J genes are TRBV9 and TRBJ2-2, with 7 nucleotides matching TRBD1. The CDR3 has 15 amino acids. With V trimmed by 4 bases and J by 4 bases, 7 bases remained unmatched. Per germline, CDR1 SGDLS and CDR2 YYNGEE.

This clonotype has a handful of counts. J is TRBJ2-2 and V is TRBV9; D uncertain. V gave up 5 bases and J gave up 6 bases, with 11 bases separating them. This CDR3 spans 13 amino acids. Germline V gene sequence: CDR1 SGDLS, CDR2 YYNGEE. CDR3 protein: CASSYILAGELFF. The CDR3 DNA sequence: TGTGCCAGCAGTTATATCCTGGCCGGGGAGCTGTTTTTT.

This clonotype was seen many times. This chain connects TRBV9 to TRBJ2-2; no clear D. The CDR3 consists of 13 residues. Per germline, CDR1 SGDLS and CDR2 YYNGEE. V was shortened by 4 bases and J by 6 bases, with 10 bases between the two germline ends. The chain's CDR3 is CASSPPGPGELFF. Written as DNA, the CDR3 is TGTGCCAGCAGCCCCCCCGGCCCCGGGGAGCTGTTTTTT.